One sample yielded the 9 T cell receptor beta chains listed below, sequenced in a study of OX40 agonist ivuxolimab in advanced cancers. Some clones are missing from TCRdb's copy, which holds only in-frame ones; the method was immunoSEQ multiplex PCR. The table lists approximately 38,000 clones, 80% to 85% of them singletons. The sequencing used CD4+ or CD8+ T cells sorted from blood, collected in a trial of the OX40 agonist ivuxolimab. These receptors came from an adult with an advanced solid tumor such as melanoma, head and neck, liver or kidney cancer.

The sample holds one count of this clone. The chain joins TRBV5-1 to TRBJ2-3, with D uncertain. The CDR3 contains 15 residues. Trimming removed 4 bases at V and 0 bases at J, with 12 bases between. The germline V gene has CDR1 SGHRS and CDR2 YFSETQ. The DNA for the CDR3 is TGCGCCAGCAGCCCCCGATCGGCGAGCACAGATACGCAGTATTTT. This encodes CASSPRSASTDTQYF.

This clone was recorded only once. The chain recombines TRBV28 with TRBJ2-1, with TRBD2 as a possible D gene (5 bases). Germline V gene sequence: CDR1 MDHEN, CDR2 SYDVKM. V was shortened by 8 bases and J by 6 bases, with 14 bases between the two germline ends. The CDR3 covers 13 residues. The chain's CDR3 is CASLLTNSNEQFF. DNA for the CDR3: TGTGCCAGCCTCCTGACTAATAGCAATGAGCAGTTCTTC.

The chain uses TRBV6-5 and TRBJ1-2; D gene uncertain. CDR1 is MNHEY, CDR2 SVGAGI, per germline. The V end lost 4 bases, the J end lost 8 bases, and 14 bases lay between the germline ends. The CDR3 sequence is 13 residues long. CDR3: CASSFGELGGYTF. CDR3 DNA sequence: TGTGCCAGCAGTTTTGGGGAGCTTGGGGGCTACACCTTC.

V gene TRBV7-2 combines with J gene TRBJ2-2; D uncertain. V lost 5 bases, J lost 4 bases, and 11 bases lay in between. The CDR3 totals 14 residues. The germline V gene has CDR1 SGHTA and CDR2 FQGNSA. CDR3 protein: CASSRLFLTGELFF. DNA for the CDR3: TGTGCCAGCAGCCGACTTTTTCTCACCGGGGAGCTGTTTTTT.

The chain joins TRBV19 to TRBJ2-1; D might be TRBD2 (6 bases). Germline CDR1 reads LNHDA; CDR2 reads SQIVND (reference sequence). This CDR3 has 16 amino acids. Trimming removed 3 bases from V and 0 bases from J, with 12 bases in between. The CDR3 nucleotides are TGTGCCAGTAGTATGGACCGGGGGAGCTCCTACAATGAGCAGTTCTTC. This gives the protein CASSMDRGSSYNEQFF.

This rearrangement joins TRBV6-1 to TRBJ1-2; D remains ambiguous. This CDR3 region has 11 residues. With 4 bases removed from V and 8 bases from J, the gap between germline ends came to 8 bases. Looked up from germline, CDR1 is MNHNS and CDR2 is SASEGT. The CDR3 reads CASSVRDGYTF. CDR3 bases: TGTGCCAGCAGTGTCAGAGACGGCTACACCTTC.

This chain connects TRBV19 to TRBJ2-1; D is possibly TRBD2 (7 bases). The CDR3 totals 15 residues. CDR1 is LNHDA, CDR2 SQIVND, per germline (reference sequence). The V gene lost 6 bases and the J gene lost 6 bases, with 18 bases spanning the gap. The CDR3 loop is CASSRRGGSRNEQFF. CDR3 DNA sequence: TGTGCCAGTAGCCGTAGGGGGGGGTCCCGCAATGAGCAGTTCTTC.

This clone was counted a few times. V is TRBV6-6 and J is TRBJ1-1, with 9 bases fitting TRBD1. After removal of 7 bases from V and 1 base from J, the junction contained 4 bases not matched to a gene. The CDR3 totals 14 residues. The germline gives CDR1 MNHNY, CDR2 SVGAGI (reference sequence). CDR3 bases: TGTGCCAGCACCGAGGGACAGGGGAACACTGAAGCTTTCTTT. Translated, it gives CASTEGQGNTEAFF.

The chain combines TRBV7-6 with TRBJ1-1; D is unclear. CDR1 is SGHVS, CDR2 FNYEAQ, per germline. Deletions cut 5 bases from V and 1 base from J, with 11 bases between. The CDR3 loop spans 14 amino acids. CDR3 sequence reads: CASSPGRTNTEAFF. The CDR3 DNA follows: TGTGCCAGCAGCCCCGGACGGACGAACACTGAAGCTTTCTTT.